These 2 T cell receptor beta chains came from one sample sequenced in a study of cytomegalovirus exposure and HLA in healthy donors. PCR primers comprised 60 Vbeta and 13 Jbeta primers. TCRdb's copy holds only in-frame clones and misses some; the assay was immunoSEQ multiplex PCR. The data hold over 100,000 clones, with roughly 74% observed a single time. The sequenced sample consisted of PBMCs. These receptors came from a male donor in good health and CMV-seronegative.

In its sample, this clone was seen once. CDR3 protein: CASSPASLGYEQFF. The CDR3 DNA reads TGTGCCAGCAGCCCAGCCTCCCTAGGATATGAGCAGTTCTTC. This chain connects TRBV9 to TRBJ2-1; D remains ambiguous. Trimming left V 4 bases short and J 8 bases short, with 16 bases between. This CDR3 contains 14 residues. CDR1 and CDR2 (germline): SGDLS, YYNGEE.

The rearrangement uses TRBV28 and TRBJ1-5, with D unresolved. The CDR3 runs to 15 residues. Trimming took 3 bases from V and 2 from J, leaving 11 bases between them. The V gene's germline CDR1 is MDHEN and CDR2 SYDVKM. CDR3 protein: CASSFFKTGNQPQHF. The CDR3 nucleotides are TGTGCCAGCAGTTTCTTCAAAACAGGCAATCAGCCCCAGCATTTT.